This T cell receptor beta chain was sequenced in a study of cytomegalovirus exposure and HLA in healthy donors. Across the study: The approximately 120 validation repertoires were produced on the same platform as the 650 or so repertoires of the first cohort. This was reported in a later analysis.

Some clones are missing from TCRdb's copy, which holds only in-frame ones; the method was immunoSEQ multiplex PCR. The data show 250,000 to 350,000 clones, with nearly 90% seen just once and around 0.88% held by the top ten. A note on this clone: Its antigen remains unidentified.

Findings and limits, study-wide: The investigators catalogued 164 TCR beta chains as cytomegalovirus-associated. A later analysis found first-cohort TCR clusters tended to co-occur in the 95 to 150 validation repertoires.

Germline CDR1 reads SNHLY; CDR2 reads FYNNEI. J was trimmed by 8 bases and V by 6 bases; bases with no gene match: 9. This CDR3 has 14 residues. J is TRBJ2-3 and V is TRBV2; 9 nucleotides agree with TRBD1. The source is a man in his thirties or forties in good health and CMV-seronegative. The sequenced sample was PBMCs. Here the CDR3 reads CASSTRDRDITQYF. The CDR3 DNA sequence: TGTGCCAGCAGCACCCGGGACAGGGACATTACGCAGTATTTT.